Below, one T cell receptor (beta chain) is given with its context. Its specificity is unknown. The CDR3 totals 17 residues. Trimming took off 4 bases at V and 0 bases at J, with 19 bases between the two ends. The germline gives CDR1 MGHRA, CDR2 YSYEKL. Some clones are missing from TCRdb's copy, which holds only in-frame ones; the method was immunoSEQ multiplex PCR. Of about 75,000 clones listed, roughly 84% were seen once; the top ten hold about 17%. This entry is derived from a study of OX40 agonist ivuxolimab in advanced cancers. Study at large: There were three patients with partial responses, one having hepatocellular carcinoma and two cutaneous melanoma. Whole-study findings and limits: Clonal expansion was seen in CD4+ and CD8+ blood T cells by week 6 at 0.1 to 3.0 mg/kg. In CD8+ T cells, expanded clones were on average more numerous than in CD4+. Low clonal expansion, among the lowest seen, marked partial responders at 0.1-3.0 mg/kg.

The TCR was taken from an adult with an advanced solid tumor such as melanoma, head and neck, liver or kidney cancer. Source: CD4+ or CD8+ T cells sorted from blood, taken in a trial of the OX40 agonist ivuxolimab. The rearrangement links TRBV4-1 to TRBJ2-7, with D maybe TRBD2 (6 bases). CDR3 DNA: TGCGCCAGCAGCCGCGGGTTCGGAGGGTGGAACTCCTACGAGCAGTACTTC. Residues: CASSRGFGGWNSYEQYF.